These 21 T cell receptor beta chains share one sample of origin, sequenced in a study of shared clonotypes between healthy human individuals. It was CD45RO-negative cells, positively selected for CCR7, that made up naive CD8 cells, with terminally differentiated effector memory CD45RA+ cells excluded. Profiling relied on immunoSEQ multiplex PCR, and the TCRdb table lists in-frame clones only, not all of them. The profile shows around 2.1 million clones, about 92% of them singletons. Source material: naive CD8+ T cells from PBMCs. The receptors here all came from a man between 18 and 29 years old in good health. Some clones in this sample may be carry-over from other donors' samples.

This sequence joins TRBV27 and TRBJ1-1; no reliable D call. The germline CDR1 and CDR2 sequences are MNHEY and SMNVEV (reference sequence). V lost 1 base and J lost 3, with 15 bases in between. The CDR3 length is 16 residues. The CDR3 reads CASSLYPSIGYTEAFF. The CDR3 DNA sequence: TGTGCCAGCAGTTTATACCCCTCGATTGGGTACACTGAAGCTTTCTTT.

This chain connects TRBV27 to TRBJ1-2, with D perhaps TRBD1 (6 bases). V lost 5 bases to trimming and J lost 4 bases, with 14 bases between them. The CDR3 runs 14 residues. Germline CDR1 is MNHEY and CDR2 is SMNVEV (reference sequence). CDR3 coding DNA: TGTGCCAGCAGTCAGGGGCCCCCTTCCTATGGCTACACCTTC. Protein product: CASSQGPPSYGYTF.

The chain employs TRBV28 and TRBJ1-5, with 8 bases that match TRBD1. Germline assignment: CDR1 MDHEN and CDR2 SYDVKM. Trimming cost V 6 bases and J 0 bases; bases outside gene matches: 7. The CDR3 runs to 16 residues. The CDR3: CASSPDRDYSNQPQHF. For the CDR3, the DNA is TGTGCCAGCAGCCCGGACAGGGACTATAGCAATCAGCCCCAGCATTTT.

DNA of the CDR3: TGTGCCAGCAGGAGTAGCGGGACCCGCACTAGCACAGATACGCAGTATTTT. Protein product: CASRSSGTRTSTDTQYF. The chain has TRBV28 and TRBJ2-3; 8 bases are shared with TRBD2. Trimming at V came to 6 bases and at J to 0 bases, leaving 11 bases not matched to a gene. There are 17 residues in the CDR3. CDR1 and CDR2 from the germline V gene are MDHEN and SYDVKM.

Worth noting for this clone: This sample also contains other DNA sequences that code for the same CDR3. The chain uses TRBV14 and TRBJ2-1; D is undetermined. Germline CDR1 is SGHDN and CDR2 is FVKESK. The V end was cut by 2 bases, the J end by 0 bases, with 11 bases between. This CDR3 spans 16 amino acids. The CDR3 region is CASSQRSHPSYNEQFF. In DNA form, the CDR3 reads TGTGCCAGCAGCCAACGGTCTCACCCCTCCTACAATGAGCAGTTCTTC.

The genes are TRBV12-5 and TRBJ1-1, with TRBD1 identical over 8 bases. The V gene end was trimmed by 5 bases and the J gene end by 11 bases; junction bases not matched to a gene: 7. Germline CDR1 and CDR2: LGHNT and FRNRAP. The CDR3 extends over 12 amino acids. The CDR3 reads CASGIQGGNAFF. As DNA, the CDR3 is TGTGCTAGTGGTATACAGGGGGGTAATGCTTTCTTT.

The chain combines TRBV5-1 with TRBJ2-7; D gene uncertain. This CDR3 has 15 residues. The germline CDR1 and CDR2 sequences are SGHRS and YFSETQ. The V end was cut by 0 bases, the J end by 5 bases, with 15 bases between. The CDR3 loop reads CASSLVGSLVDEQYF. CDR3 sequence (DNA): TGCGCCAGCAGCTTGGTTGGCAGTCTAGTAGACGAGCAGTACTTC.

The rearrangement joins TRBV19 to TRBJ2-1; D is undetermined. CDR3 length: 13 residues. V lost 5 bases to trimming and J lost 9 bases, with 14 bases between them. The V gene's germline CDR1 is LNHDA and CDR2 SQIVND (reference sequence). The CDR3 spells CASSPRTFLEQFF. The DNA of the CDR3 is TGTGCCAGTAGTCCCCGGACCTTTCTTGAGCAGTTCTTC.

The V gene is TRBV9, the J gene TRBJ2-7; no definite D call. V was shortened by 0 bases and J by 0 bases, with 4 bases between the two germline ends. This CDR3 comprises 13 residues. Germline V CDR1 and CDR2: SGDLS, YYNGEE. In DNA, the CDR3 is TGTGCCAGCAGCGTAGATTTCTCCTACGAGCAGTACTTC. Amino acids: CASSVDFSYEQYF.

The DNA for the CDR3 is TGTGCCAGCAGTTTATCTGGGGGGCTGAGCACAGATACGCAGTATTTT. Encoded protein: CASSLSGGLSTDTQYF. The chain is built from TRBV27 and TRBJ2-3; D may match TRBD1 or TRBD2 (6 bases each). V was cut by 0 bases and J by 0 bases, with 10 bases left in between. This CDR3 spans 16 amino acids. Looked up from germline, CDR1 is MNHEY and CDR2 is SMNVEV (reference sequence).

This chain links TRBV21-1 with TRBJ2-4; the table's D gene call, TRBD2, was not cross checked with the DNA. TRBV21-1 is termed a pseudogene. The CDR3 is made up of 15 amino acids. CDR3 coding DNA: TGTGCCAGCAGCAGCCCTTTAGCGGGGGGAAACATTCAGTACTTC. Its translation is CASSSPLAGGNIQYF.

CDR3 loop: CASSSRTSGRAYGELFF. The CDR3 DNA follows: TGTGCCAGTAGTTCACGGACTAGCGGGAGAGCTTACGGGGAGCTGTTTTTT. The J gene is TRBJ2-2, the V gene TRBV19; TRBD2 matches 13 bases. From germline, CDR1 is LNHDA and CDR2 SQIVND (reference sequence). V lost 5 bases to trimming and J lost 7 bases; unmatched junction nucleotides: 10. The CDR3 contains 17 residues.

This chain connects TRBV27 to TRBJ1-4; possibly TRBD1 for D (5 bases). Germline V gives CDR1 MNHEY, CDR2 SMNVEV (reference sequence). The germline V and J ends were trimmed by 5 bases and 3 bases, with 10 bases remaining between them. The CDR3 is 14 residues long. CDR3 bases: TGTGCCAGCAGTCTGACAGTTGCTAATGAAAAACTGTTTTTT. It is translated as CASSLTVANEKLFF.

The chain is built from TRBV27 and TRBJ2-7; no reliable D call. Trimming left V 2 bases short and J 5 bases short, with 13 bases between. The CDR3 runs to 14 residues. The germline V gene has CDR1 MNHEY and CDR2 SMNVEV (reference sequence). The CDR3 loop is CASSLRQPQDEQYF. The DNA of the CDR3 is TGTGCCAGCAGTTTACGCCAACCCCAGGACGAGCAGTACTTC.

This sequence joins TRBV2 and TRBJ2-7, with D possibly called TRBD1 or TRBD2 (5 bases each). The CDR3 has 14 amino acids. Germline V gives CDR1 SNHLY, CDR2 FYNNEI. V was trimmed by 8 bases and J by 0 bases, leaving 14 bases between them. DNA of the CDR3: TGTGCCAGCGCTAGGGACGGTCTCTCCTACGAGCAGTACTTC. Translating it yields CASARDGLSYEQYF.

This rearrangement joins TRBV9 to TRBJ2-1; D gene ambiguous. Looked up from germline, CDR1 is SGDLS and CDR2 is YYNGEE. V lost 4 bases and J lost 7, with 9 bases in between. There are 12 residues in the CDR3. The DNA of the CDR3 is TGTGCCAGCAGCACCACGGGTAATGAGCAGTTCTTC. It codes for CASSTTGNEQFF.

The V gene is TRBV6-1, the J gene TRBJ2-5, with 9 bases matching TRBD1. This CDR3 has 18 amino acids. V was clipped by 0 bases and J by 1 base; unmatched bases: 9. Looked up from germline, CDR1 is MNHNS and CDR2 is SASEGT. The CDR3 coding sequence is TGTGCCAGCAGTGAAGCGCAAGGGACAGGGTCCTTCCAAGAGACCCAGTACTTC. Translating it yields CASSEAQGTGSFQETQYF.

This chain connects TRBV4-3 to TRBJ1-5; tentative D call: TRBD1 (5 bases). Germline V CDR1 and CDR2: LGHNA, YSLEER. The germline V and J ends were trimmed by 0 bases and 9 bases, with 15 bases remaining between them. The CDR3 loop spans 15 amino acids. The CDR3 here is CASSQDVGGGRPQHF. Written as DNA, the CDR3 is TGCGCCAGCAGCCAAGATGTTGGGGGGGGTAGGCCCCAGCATTTT.

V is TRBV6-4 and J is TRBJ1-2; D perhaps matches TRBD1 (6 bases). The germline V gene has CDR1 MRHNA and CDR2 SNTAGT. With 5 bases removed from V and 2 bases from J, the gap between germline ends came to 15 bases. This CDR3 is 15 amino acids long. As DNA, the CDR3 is TGTGCCAGCAGTCCTCACGCTGGGGGCAACTATGGCTACACCTTC. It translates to CASSPHAGGNYGYTF.

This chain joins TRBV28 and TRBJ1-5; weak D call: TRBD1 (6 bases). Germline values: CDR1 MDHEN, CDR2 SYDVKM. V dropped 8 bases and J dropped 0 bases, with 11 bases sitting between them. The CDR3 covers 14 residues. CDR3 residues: CASGGRYSNQPQHF. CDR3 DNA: TGTGCCAGCGGGGGCCGTTATAGCAATCAGCCCCAGCATTTT.

Here the CDR3 DNA reads TGTGCCACCAGCTATACAGGGAGGAATCAGCCCCAGCATTTT. It codes for CATSYTGRNQPQHF. The V call is TRBV15, the J call TRBJ1-5; D perhaps matches TRBD1 (6 bases). The CDR3 covers 14 residues. The germline gives CDR1 LNHNV, CDR2 YYDKDF (reference sequence). V was shortened by 5 bases and J by 4 bases, with 12 bases between the two germline ends.